This is a list of T cell receptor beta chains from one sample in a study of blood T cell repertoires in COVID-19. Assay: immunoSEQ multiplex PCR; the TCRdb copy retains only in-frame clones and omits some. The sample lists 65,000 or so clones; approximately 80% were seen once. Sequencing was done on a sample of peripheral blood. The source of these receptors is a woman aged 45-59 years with active or convalescent COVID-19. Each CDR3 is given with its conserved first and last residue. The order of the fields is CDR3 DNA, CDR3 protein, clone size, V gene, D gene, J gene. A D gene is named only where the DNA matches it firmly. Not all rows give a size; the values are once, few, many and, for expanded clones, a class.

TGCGCCAGCAGCCAAGGACAGGGGGTCTACGAGCAGTACTTC,CASSQGQGVYEQYF,.,TRBV4-3,TRBD1,TRBJ2-7
TGTGCCAGCAGCTTGGGAAGCGGGAGGGCCACAGATACGCAGTATTTT,CASSLGSGRATDTQYF,.,TRBV7-3,TRBD2,TRBJ2-3
TGTGCCAGTAGTACGACTAGCGGGAGATCAAACTACAATGAGCAGTTCTTC,CASSTTSGRSNYNEQFF,.,TRBV19,TRBD2,TRBJ2-1
TGCGCCAGCAGCATCCGGGACAGGGGCAACAATGAGCAGTTCTTC,CASSIRDRGNNEQFF,.,TRBV5-1,TRBD1,TRBJ2-1
TGTGCCTGGAGCCCGAACACCAAAAACATTCAGTACTTC,CAWSPNTKNIQYF,.,TRBV30,.,TRBJ2-4
TGTGCCAGCTCACCGGGGACTGGGAACACCGGGGAGCTGTTTTTT,CASSPGTGNTGELFF,once,TRBV18,.,TRBJ2-2
TGCGCCAGCAGCTTGGGGCCCTCAGGGACCCAGTACTTC,CASSLGPSGTQYF,.,TRBV5-1,.,TRBJ2-5
TGTGCCAGCAGTGAAGTACCAGGGTCAACTAATGAAAAACTGTTTTTT,CASSEVPGSTNEKLFF,.,TRBV6-1,.,TRBJ1-4
TGTGCCGGACTTCCTTCTGCCCGCAATGAGCAGTTCTTC,CAGLPSARNEQFF,few,TRBV7-9,.,TRBJ2-1
TGCGCCACCACGAACAGGGAATGGGGTTACAATGAGCAGTTCTTC,CATTNREWGYNEQFF,.,TRBV10-1,.,TRBJ2-1
TGTGCCAGTAGTATGACAGGGAATTCGAACACTGAAGCTTTCTTT,CASSMTGNSNTEAFF,.,TRBV19,TRBD1,TRBJ1-1
TGTGCTAGTTCCTTTAGAGTACGAGGAGGACAGGGGGCTGGTGGGGGCTACACCTTC,CASSFRVRGGQGAGGGYTF,.,TRBV12-5,TRBD1,TRBJ1-2
TGTGCCAGCAGCCATAGCAGGGTCTATGGCTACACCTTC,CASSHSRVYGYTF,.,TRBV7-9,.,TRBJ1-2
TGTGCCAGCAGCTCCGCTAGCCTTTCGATGGAGACCCAGTACTTC,CASSSASLSMETQYF,few,TRBV13,.,TRBJ2-5
TGTGCCAGCAGCGATTCGGGAGTCGGCTACACCTTC,CASSDSGVGYTF,.,TRBV7-3,.,TRBJ1-2
TGCGCCAGCAGCCAAGAGCGGCACATCCTTGAGGTAGATACGCAGTATTTT,CASSQERHILEVDTQYF,once,TRBV4-3,.,TRBJ2-3
TGTGCCAGCAGGGCGAACACTGAAGCTTTCTTT,CASRANTEAFF,.,TRBV6-6,.,TRBJ1-1
TGTGCCATCAGTGAGTCGACAGGGGGCTACGGTCAGCCCCAGCATTTT,CAISESTGGYGQPQHF,few,TRBV10-3,TRBD1,TRBJ1-5
TGTGCCAGTAGTATCGGGGGATTGCAGACCCAGTACTTC,CASSIGGLQTQYF,few,TRBV19,.,TRBJ2-5
TGCAGCGCCGCCCTAACCAGACAACTCTCTGGAAACACCATATATTTT,CSAALTRQLSGNTIYF,many,TRBV29-1,.,TRBJ1-3
TGTGCCAGCAGGGGGTCCGGGGTCGCAAATGAAAAACTGTTTTTT,CASRGSGVANEKLFF,.,TRBV7-9,.,TRBJ1-4
TGTGCCAGCAGCGCCTATGAGGACGGAGGATATGGCTACACCTTC,CASSAYEDGGYGYTF,.,TRBV7-6,.,TRBJ1-2
TGTGCCAGCTCACCCCCCGCCGGAGGCACTGGAAACACCATATATTTT,CASSPPAGGTGNTIYF,.,TRBV18,.,TRBJ1-3
TGTGCTCATCGCCCCCAGGGATCCTCCTACAATGAGCAGTTCTTC,CAHRPQGSSYNEQFF,.,TRBV6-5,.,TRBJ2-1
TGTGCCAGCAGTGACCTAGCGGGAGTCAGTTACGAGCAGTACTTC,CASSDLAGVSYEQYF,.,TRBV27,TRBD2,TRBJ2-7
TGTGCCAGTAGTACCCATACTAGCGGGAGGGGCAATGAGCAGTTCTTC,CASSTHTSGRGNEQFF,.,TRBV19,TRBD2,TRBJ2-1
TGTGCCAGTAGTTCTACATTGGGGGGCTATGGCTACACCTTC,CASSSTLGGYGYTF,once,TRBV19,.,TRBJ1-2
TGTGCCATCAGTGAATCGGGACTAGCGGGAGGGGGGAGCACCGGGGAGCTGTTTTTT,CAISESGLAGGGSTGELFF,.,TRBV10-3,TRBD2,TRBJ2-2
TGTGCCAGCAGCTTAAGCTTTGGGACTAGCGGGAGGGCAGCGGGGGAGCTGTTTTTT,CASSLSFGTSGRAAGELFF,.,TRBV7-8,TRBD2,TRBJ2-2
TGTGCCAGCAGTTTACCTGGGGCGGTGAACACTGAAGCTTTCTTT,CASSLPGAVNTEAFF,.,TRBV28,.,TRBJ1-1
TGCGCCAGCAGCCAATACAGGGCAACTAATGAAAAACTGTTTTTT,CASSQYRATNEKLFF,.,TRBV5-1,.,TRBJ1-4
TGTGCCAGCAGCCTCAGGCCATCAGCTTATGGCTACACCTTC,CASSLRPSAYGYTF,.,TRBV6-2/TRBV6-3,.,TRBJ1-2
TGCGCCAGCAGCTTGGAGGGGGCGGGAGATACGCAGTATTTT,CASSLEGAGDTQYF,.,TRBV5-1,TRBD1,TRBJ2-3
TGCAGCGGGCACCGTGCGGACACTGAAGCTTTCTTT,CSGHRADTEAFF,once,TRBV29-1,.,TRBJ1-1
TGTGCCATCGGACAGGATCCCCTCACTGAAGCTTTCTTT,CAIGQDPLTEAFF,.,TRBV10-3,TRBD1,TRBJ1-1
TGTGCCAGCTCACCTTCCGGGATCGGGGAAAAACTGTTTTTT,CASSPSGIGEKLFF,.,TRBV18,.,TRBJ1-4
TGTGCCAGCACCACCTCGCGGATCTATAATTCACCCCTCCACTTT,CASTTSRIYNSPLHF,.,TRBV5-6,.,TRBJ1-6
TGCAGCGTGAGACAGGGAAGCACAGATACGCAGTATTTT,CSVRQGSTDTQYF,.,TRBV29-1,TRBD1,TRBJ2-3
TGTGCCAGCAGTTCAGGACAGGGGCAGTACTTC,CASSSGQGQYF,.,TRBV12-3/TRBV12-4,TRBD1,TRBJ2-4
TGCGCCAGCAGCTTGGGTGGGAGGGCGATGAATGAGCAGTTCTTC,CASSLGGRAMNEQFF,.,TRBV5-1,TRBD2,TRBJ2-1
TGTGCCAGCAGCTCCTCAGGGGGCATGAACTATGGCTACACCTTC,CASSSSGGMNYGYTF,.,TRBV7-3,TRBD1,TRBJ1-2
TGTGCCAGCGCTAACAGGGATGGGGAAAAACTGTTTTTT,CASANRDGEKLFF,.,TRBV7-9,.,TRBJ1-4
TGTGCCAGCAGCGACCTAGCGCACGACGAGCAGTACTTC,CASSDLAHDEQYF,large,TRBV5-4,.,TRBJ2-7
TGTGCCAGTAGTATCTACAGGGGTTCAGACTATGGCTACACCTTC,CASSIYRGSDYGYTF,.,TRBV19,TRBD1,TRBJ1-2
TGTGCCAGCAGCTTCTTTGCCCGAGCTAACTATGGCTACACCTTC,CASSFFARANYGYTF,once,TRBV5-6,.,TRBJ1-2
TGTGCCAGCAGCGTTAGTTTGGGACAGGGAGGTGGCTACACCTTC,CASSVSLGQGGGYTF,.,TRBV9,TRBD1,TRBJ1-2
TGTGCCAGCTGGGGCGGCAGCACTGAAGCTTTCTTT,CASWGGSTEAFF,many,TRBV25-1,.,TRBJ1-1
TGTGCCAGCAGCGTACTAGCGGGAGGGCTTAATGAGCAGTTCTTC,CASSVLAGGLNEQFF,.,TRBV5-4,TRBD2,TRBJ2-1
TGTGCCACCAGTGATTCGGGGACAGGGTATGAGGAGACCCAGTACTTC,CATSDSGTGYEETQYF,.,TRBV24-1,TRBD1,TRBJ2-5
TGCGCCAGCAGCCAAGGGCAGGGGTCCTACGAGCAGTACTTC,CASSQGQGSYEQYF,.,TRBV4-3,.,TRBJ2-7
TGCGCCAGCAGCCACTTAGCCGGGACAGCTAACTATGGCTACACCTTC,CASSHLAGTANYGYTF,.,TRBV4-1,TRBD1,TRBJ1-2
TGTGCCAGCAGCTTAGAGGGACAGGAGCCCTATGGCTACACCTTC,CASSLEGQEPYGYTF,.,TRBV7-8,TRBD1,TRBJ1-2
TGTGCCAGCAGCTTGGCGCTAGCGGGAGCCGCAGATACGCAGTATTTT,CASSLALAGAADTQYF,few,TRBV5-5,TRBD2,TRBJ2-3
TGTGCCAGCAGTCGGCCGGGACAGGGTACGGAAAAACTGTTTTTT,CASSRPGQGTEKLFF,.,TRBV6-2/TRBV6-3,TRBD1,TRBJ1-4
TGCGCCAGCAGCCCCGGACTAGCGGACCCGGGGTGGTTCTTC,CASSPGLADPGWFF,.,TRBV5-1,TRBD2,TRBJ2-1
TGTGCCAGCAGTTACTTTGGACAACATGGCTACACCTTC,CASSYFGQHGYTF,.,TRBV6-5,.,TRBJ1-2
TGTGCCACCGCGGGACAGAACTATGGCTACACCTTC,CATAGQNYGYTF,.,TRBV24-1,TRBD1,TRBJ1-2
TGCGCCAGCAGCTTGGGAACAGGAAACACTGAAGCTTTCTTT,CASSLGTGNTEAFF,.,TRBV5-1,.,TRBJ1-1